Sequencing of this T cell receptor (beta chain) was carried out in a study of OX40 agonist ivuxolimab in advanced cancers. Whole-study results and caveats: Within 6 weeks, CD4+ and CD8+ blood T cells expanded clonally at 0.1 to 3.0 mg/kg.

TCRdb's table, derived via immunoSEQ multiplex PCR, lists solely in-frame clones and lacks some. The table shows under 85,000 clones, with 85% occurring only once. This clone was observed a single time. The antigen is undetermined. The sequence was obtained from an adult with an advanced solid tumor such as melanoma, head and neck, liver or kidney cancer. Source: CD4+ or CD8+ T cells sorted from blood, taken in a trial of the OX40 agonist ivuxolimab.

CDR3 bases: TGCAGCGTTGCGGCGGTGGGCACTGAAGCTTTCTTT. The encoded protein is CSVAAVGTEAFF. The chain has TRBV29-1 and TRBJ1-1; D remains ambiguous. V lost 4 bases to trimming and J lost 4 bases, with 10 bases between them. The CDR3 contains 12 residues. Germline CDR1 SQVTM, CDR2 ANQGSEA.